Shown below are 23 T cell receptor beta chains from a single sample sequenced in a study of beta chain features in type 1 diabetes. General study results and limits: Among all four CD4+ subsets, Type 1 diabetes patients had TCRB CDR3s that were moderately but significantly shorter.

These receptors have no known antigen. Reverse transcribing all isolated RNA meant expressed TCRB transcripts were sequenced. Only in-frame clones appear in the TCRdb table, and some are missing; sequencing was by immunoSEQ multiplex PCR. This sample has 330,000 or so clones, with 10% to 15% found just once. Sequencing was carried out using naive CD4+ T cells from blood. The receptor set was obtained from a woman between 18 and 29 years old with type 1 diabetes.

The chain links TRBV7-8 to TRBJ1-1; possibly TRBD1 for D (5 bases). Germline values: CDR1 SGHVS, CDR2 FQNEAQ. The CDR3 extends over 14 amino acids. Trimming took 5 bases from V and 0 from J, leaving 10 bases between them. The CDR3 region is CASSPGGVNTEAFF. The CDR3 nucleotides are TGTGCCAGCAGCCCCGGAGGGGTGAACACTGAAGCTTTCTTT.

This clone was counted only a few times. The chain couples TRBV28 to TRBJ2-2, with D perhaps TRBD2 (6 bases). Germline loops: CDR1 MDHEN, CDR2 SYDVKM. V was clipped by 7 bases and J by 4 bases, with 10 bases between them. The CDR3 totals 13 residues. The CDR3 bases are TGTGCCAGCATAGCGGTGGGCACCGGGGAGCTGTTTTTT. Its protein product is CASIAVGTGELFF.

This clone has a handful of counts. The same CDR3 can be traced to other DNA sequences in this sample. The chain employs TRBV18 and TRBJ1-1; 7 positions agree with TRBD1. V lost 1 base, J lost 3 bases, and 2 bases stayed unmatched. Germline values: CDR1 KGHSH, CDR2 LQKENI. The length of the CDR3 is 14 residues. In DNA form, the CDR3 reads TGTGCCAGCTCACCACAGGGGGCAGACACTGAAGCTTTCTTT. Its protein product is CASSPQGADTEAFF.

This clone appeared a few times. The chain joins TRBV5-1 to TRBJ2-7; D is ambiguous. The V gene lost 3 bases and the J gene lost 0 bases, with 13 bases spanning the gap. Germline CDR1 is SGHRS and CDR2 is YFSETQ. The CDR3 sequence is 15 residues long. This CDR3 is CASSSQISSSYEQYF. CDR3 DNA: TGCGCCAGCAGCTCACAAATTTCAAGCTCCTACGAGCAGTACTTC.

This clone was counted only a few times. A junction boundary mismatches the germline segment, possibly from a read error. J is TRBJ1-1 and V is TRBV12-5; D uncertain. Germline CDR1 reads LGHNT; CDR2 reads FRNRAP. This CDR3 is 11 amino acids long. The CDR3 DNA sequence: TGTGCTAGTGCCCTGACTCAAGTTCATCTCTTT. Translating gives CASALTQVHLF.

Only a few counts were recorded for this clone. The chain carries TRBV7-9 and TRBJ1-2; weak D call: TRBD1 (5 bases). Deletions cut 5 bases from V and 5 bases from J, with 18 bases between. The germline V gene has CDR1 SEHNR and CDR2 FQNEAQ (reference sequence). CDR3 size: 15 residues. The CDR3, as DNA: TGTGCCAGCAGCCCCCCTACACGGGGGTTGTATGGCTACACCTTC. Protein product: CASSPPTRGLYGYTF.

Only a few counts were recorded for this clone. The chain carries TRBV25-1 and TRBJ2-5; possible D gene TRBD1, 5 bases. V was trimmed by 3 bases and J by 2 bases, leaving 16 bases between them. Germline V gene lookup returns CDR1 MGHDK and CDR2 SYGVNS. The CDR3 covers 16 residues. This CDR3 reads CASSDLGAGLQETQYF. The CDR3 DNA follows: TGTGCCAGCAGTGACCTTGGGGCAGGATTACAAGAGACCCAGTACTTC.

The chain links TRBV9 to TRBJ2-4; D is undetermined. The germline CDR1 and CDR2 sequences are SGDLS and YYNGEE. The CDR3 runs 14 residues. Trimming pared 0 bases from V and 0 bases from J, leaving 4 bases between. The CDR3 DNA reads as TGTGCCAGCAGCGTAGGGCAAGCCAAAAACATTCAGTACTTC. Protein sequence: CASSVGQAKNIQYF.

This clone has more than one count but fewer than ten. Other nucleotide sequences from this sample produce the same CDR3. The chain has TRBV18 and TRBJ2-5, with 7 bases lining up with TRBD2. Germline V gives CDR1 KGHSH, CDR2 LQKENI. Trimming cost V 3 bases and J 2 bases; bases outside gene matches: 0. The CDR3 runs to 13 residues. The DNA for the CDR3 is TGTGCCAGCTCACCGGGGGGGCAAGAGACCCAGTACTTC. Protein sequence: CASSPGGQETQYF.

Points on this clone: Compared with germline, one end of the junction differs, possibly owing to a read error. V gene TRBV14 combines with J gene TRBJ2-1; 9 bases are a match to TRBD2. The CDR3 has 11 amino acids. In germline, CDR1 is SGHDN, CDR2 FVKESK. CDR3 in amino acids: CGSGSLWNQFF. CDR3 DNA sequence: TGCGGTAGCGGGAGCCTCTGGAATCAGTTCTTC.

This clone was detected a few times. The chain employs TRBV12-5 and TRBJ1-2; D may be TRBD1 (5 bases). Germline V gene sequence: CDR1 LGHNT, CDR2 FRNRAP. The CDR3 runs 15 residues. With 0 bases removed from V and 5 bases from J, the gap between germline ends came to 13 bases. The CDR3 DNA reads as TGTGCTAGTGGTTTGGTAGTCGGGAGGGGATATGGCTACACCTTC. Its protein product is CASGLVVGRGYGYTF.

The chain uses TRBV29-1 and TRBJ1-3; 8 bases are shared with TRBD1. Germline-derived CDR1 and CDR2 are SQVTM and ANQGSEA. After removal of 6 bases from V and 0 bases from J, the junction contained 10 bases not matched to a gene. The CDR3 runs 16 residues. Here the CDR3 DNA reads TGCAGCGTCCCCGGACAGGGCAGACCCTCTGGAAACACCATATATTTT. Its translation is CSVPGQGRPSGNTIYF.

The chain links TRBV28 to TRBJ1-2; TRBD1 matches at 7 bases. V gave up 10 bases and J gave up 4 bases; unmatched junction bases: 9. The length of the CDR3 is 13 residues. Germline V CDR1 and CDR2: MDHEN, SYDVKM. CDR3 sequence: CANWDSRGYGYTF. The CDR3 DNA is TGTGCCAACTGGGACAGTAGGGGCTATGGCTACACCTTC.

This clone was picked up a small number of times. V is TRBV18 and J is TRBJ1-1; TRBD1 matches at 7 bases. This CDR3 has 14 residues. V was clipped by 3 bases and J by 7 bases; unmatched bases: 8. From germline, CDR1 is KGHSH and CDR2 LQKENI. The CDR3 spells CASSPRLGQHEAFF. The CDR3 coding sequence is TGTGCCAGCTCACCGAGGTTGGGACAGCATGAAGCTTTCTTT. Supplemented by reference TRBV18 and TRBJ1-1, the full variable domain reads NAGVMQNPRHLVRRRGQEARLRCSPMKGHSHVYWYRQLPEEGLKFMVYLQKENIIDESGMPKERFSAEFPKEGPSILRIQQVVRGDSAAYFCASSPRLGQHEAFFGQGTRLTVV.

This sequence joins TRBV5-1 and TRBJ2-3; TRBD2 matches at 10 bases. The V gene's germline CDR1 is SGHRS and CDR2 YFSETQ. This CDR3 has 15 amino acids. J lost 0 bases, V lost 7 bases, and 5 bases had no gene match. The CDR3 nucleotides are TGCGCCAGCCGGACTAGCGGAACTAGCACAGATACGCAGTATTTT. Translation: CASRTSGTSTDTQYF.

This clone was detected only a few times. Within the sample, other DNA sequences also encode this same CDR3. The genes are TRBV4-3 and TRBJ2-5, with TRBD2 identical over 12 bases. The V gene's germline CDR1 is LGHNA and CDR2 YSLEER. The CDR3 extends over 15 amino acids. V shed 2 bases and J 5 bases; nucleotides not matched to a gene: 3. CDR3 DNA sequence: TGCGCCAGCAGCCAAACAACTAGCGGGAGGGAGACCCAGTACTTC. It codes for CASSQTTSGRETQYF.

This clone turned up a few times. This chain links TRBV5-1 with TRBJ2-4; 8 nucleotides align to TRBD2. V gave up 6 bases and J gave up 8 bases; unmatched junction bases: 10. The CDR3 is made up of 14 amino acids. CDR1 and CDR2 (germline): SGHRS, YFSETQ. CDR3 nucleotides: TGCGCCAGCACCCCCGGGGGGGTAGAGGACATTCAGTACTTC. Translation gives CASTPGGVEDIQYF.

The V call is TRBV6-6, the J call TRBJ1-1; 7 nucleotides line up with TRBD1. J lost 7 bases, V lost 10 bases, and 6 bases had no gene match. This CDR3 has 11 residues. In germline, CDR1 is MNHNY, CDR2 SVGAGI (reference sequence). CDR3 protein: CATGQANEAFF. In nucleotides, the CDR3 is TGTGCCACCGGACAGGCCAATGAAGCTTTCTTT.

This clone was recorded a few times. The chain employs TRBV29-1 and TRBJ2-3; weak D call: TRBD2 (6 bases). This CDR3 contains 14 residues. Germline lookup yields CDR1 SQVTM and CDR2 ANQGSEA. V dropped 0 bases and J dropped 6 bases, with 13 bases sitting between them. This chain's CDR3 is CSVEDVGSRDTQYF. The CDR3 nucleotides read TGCAGCGTTGAAGACGTCGGGAGTCGGGATACGCAGTATTTT.

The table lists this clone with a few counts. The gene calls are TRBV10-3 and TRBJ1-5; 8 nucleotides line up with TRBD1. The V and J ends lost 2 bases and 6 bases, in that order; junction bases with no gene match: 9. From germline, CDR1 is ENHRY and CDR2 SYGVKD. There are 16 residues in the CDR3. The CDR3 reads CAISERTGLDGQPQHF. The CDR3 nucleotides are TGTGCCATCAGTGAGCGGACAGGGCTGGACGGTCAGCCCCAGCATTTT.

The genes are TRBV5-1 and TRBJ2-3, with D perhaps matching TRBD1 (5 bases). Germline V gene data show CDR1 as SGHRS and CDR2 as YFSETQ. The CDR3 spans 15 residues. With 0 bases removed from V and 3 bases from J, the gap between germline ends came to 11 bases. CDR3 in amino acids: CASSLAAGNTDTQYF. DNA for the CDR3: TGCGCCAGCAGCTTGGCAGCAGGGAATACAGATACGCAGTATTTT.

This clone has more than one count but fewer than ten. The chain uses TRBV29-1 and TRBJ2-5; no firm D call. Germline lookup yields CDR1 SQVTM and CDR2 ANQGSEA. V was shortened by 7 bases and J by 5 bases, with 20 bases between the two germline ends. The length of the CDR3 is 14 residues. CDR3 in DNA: TGCAGCGCTGGATTGAGGCGAACGACTGAGACCCAGTACTTC. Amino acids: CSAGLRRTTETQYF.

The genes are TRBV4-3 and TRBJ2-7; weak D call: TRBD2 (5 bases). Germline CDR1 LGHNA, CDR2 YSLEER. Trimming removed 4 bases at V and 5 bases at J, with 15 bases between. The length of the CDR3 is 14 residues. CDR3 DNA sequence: TGCGCCAGCAGCCCTACGAATTTCGGGGACGAGCAGTACTTC. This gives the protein CASSPTNFGDEQYF.